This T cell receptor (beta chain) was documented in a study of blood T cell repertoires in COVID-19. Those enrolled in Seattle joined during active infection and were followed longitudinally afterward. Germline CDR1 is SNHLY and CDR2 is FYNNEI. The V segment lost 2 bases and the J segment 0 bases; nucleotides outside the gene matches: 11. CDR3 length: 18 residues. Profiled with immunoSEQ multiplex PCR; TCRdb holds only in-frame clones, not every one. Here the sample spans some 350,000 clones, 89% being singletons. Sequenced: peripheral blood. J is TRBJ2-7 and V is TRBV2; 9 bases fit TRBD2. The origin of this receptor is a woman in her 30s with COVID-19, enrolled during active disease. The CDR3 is CASSEQEAGGYNSYEQYF. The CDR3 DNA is TGTGCCAGCAGTGAACAGGAAGCGGGGGGTTACAACTCCTACGAGCAGTACTTC.